The T cell receptor (beta chain) under discussion was sequenced for a study of radiation and T cells in renal cell carcinoma. Overall study results and limits: In blood, top tumor clones expanded by 2 weeks, shrinking by 4.

Produced via immunoSEQ multiplex PCR; TCRdb's table is partial and in-frame only. This sample has approximately 140,000 clones, with roughly nine tenths found just once. The CDR3 totals 16 residues. CDR1 and CDR2 (germline): LNHDA, SQIVND (reference sequence). V lost 3 bases and J 4 bases, leaving 13 bases between the germline ends. Time point: baseline pretreatment blood. Treatment reported: 15 Gy SBRT to primary tumor, nephrectomy 4 weeks later. The count of this clone is one. Its antigen is as yet unknown. V and J are TRBV19 and TRBJ2-6; D tentatively reads TRBD1 or TRBD2 (6 bases each). This material consisted of blood, taken from a patient whose treatment included radiotherapy and nephrectomy. The sequence was obtained from a woman aged 65 to 85 with renal cell carcinoma. The CDR3 DNA is TGTGCCAGTAGTATGAGGGGGGCGCCAGGGGCCAACGTCCTGACTTTC. It is translated as CASSMRGAPGANVLTF.